The source of this TCR beta chain is a study of vaccination and CD4 T cells after COVID-19. Treatment given: approximately nine-day PBMC culture with coronavirus spike peptide pools or control peptides (ViraFEST assay). Of note for this clonotype: Antigen: not known.

The Oncomine TCR Beta short-read assay generated sequence data from the DNA of cultured CD4+ T cells. TCRdb used MiXCR to reprocess the PCR reads, holding one entry per CDR3 protein. The data show about 23,000 distinct CDR3 sequences, approximately 67% seen once. CDR3 length equals 15 residues. Germline values: CDR1 SEHNR, CDR2 FQNEAQ (reference sequence). The V gene lost 0 bases and the J gene lost 3 bases, with 9 bases spanning the gap. The sample consisted of CD4+ T cells from blood, cultured in vitro, taken after SARS-CoV-2 vaccination. The genes are TRBV7-9 and TRBJ2-1; D perhaps matches TRBD2 (7 bases). This receptor was identified in a human donor who received a COVID-19 vaccine. The CDR3 nucleotides read TGTGCCAGCAGCTTAGCGGGGGGGCTCTACAATGAGCAGTTCTTC. It yields the protein CASSLAGGLYNEQFF. The complete variable domain, with remaining parts taken from reference TRBV7-9 and TRBJ2-1, reads DTGVSQNPRHKITKRGQNVTFRCDPISEHNRLYWYRQTLGQGPEFLTYFQNEAQLEKSRLLSDRFSAERPKGSFSTLEIQRTEQGDSAMYLCASSLAGGLYNEQFFGPGTRLTVL.